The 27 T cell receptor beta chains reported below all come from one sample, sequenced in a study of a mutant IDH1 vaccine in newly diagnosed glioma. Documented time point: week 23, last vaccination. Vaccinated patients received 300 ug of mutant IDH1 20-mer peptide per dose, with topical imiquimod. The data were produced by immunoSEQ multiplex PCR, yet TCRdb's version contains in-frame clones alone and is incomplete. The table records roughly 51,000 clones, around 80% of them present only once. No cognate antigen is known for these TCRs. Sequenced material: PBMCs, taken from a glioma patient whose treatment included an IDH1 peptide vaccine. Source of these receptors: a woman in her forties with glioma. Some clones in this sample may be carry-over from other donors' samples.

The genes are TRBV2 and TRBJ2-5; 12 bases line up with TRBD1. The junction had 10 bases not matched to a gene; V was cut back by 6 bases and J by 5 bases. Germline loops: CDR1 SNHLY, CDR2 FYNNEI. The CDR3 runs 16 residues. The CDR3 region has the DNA TGTGCCAGCAGACGTTCGGGACAGGGGGCCCGGGAGACCCAGTACTTC. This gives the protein CASRRSGQGARETQYF. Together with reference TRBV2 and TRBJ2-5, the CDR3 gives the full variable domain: EPEVTQTPSHQVTQMGQEVILRCVPISNHLYFYWYRQILGQKVEFLVSFYNNEISEKSEIFDDQFSVERPDGSNFTLKIRSTKLEDSAMYFCASRRSGQGARETQYFGPGTRLLVL.

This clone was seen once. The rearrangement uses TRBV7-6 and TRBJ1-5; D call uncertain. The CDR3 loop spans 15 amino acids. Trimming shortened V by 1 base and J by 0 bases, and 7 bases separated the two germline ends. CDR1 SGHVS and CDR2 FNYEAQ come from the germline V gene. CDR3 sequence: CASSLGRNSNQPQHF. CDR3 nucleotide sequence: TGTGCCAGCAGCTTAGGACGGAATAGCAATCAGCCCCAGCATTTT.

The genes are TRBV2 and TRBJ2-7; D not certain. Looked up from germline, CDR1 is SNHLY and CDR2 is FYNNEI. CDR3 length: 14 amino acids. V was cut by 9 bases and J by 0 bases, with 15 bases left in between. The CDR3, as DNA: TGTGCCAGTGTCCGAGAGGTCCTCTCCTACGAGCAGTACTTC. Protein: CASVREVLSYEQYF.

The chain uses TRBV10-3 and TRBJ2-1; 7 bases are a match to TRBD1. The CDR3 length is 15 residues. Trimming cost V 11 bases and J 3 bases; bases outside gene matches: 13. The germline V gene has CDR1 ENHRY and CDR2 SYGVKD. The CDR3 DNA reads TGTGCCTCCTACGAGCCCGGGACAGTCTACAATGAGCAGTTCTTC. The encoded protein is CASYEPGTVYNEQFF.

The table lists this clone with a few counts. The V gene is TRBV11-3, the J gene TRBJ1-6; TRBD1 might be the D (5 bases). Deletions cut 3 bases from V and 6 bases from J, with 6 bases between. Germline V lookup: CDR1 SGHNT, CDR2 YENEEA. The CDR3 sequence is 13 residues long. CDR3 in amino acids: CASSFGGNSPLHF. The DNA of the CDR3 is TGTGCCAGCAGCTTCGGGGGTAATTCACCCCTCCACTTT.

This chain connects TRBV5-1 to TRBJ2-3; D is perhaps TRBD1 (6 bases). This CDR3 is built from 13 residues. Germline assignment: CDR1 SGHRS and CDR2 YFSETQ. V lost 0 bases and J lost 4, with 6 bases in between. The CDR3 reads CASSLGGPDTQYF. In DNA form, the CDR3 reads TGCGCCAGCAGCTTGGGGGGGCCAGATACGCAGTATTTT.

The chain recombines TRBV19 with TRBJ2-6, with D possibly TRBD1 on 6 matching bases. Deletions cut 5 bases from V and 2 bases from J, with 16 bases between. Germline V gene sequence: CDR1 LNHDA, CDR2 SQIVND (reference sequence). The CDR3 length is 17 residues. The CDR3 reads CASSRSRGPTGANVLTF. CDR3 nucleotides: TGTGCCAGTAGTCGGTCCAGGGGACCCACTGGGGCCAACGTCCTGACTTTC.

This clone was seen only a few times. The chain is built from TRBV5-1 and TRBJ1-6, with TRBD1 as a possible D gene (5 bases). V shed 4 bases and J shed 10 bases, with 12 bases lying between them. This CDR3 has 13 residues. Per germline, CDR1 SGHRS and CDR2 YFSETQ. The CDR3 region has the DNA TGCGCCAGCAGCCCGACGGGGGTCTCACCCCTCCACTTT. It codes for CASSPTGVSPLHF. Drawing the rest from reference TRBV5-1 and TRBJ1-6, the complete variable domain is KAGVTQTPRYLIKTRGQQVTLSCSPISGHRSVSWYQQTPGQGLQFLFEYFSETQRNKGNFPGRFSGRQFSNSRSEMNVSTLELGDSALYLCASSPTGVSPLHFGNGTRLTVT.

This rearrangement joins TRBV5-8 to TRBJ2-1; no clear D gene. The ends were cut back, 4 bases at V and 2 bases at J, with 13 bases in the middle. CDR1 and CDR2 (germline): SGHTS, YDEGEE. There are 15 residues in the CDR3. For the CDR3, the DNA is TGTGCCAGCAGCCCCCTAACCGGAGCCTACAATGAGCAGTTCTTC. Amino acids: CASSPLTGAYNEQFF.

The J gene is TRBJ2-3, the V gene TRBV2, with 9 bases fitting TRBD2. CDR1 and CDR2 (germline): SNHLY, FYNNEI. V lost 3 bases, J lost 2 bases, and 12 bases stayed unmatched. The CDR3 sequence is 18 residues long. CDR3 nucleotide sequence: TGTGCCAGCAGTGATGTTAGCGGGGGACTTACTTCCACAGATACGCAGTATTTT. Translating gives CASSDVSGGLTSTDTQYF.

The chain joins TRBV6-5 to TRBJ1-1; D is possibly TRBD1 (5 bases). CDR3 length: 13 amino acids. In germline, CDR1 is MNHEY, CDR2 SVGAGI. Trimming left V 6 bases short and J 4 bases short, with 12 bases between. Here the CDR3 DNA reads TGTGCCAGCAGCCCGTTTCAGGGCACTGAAGCTTTCTTT. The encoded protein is CASSPFQGTEAFF.

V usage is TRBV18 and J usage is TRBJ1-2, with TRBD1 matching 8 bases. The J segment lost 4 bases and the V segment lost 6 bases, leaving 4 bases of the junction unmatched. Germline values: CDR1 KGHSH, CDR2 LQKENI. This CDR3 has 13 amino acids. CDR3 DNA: TGTGCCAGCTCGTCCACAGGGGGCTATGGCTACACCTTC. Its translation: CASSSTGGYGYTF.

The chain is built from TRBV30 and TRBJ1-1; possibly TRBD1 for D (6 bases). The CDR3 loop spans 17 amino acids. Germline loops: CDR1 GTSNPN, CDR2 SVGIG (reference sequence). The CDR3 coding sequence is TGTGCTTGGCATAACATAGACACGAAGACAGGCGGCACTGAAGCTTTCTTT. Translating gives CAWHNIDTKTGGTEAFF. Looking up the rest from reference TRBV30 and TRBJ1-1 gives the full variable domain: SQTIHQWPATLVQPVGSPLSLECTVEGTSNPNLYWYRQAAGRGLQLLFYSVGIGQISSEVPQNLSASRPQDRQFILSSKKLLLSDSGFYLCAWHNIDTKTGGTEAFFGQGTRLTVV.

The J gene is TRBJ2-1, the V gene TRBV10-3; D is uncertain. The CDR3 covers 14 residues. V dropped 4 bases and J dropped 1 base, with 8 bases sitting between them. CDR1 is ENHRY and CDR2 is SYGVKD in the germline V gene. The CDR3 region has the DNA TGTGCCATCAGTGGAGTCGGGTCCTACAATGAGCAGTTCTTC. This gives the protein CAISGVGSYNEQFF.

The CDR3 DNA reads TGTGCCAGCTCACCACCGGGGTCGGGGGAGACCCAGTACTTC. This encodes CASSPPGSGETQYF. The chain links TRBV18 to TRBJ2-5; a possible D gene is TRBD2 (5 bases). Germline V gives CDR1 KGHSH, CDR2 LQKENI. CDR3 length: 14 residues. Trimming removed 0 bases from V and 5 bases from J, with 10 bases in between.

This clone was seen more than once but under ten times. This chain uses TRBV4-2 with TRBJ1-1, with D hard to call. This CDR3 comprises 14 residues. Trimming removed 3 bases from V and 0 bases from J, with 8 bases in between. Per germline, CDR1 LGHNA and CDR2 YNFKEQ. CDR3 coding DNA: TGTGCCAGCAGCCAGACTGGGGTGAACACTGAAGCTTTCTTT. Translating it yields CASSQTGVNTEAFF.

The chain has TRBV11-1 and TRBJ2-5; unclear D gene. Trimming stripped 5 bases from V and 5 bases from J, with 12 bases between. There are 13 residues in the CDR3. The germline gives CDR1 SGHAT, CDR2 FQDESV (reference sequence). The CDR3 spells CASSPGSQETQYF. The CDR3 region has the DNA TGTGCCAGCAGCCCCGGGTCCCAGGAGACCCAGTACTTC.

Here the CDR3 DNA reads TGTGCCAGCAGTTACTCTCTTTATAGCAATCAGCCCCAGCATTTT. Its translation is CASSYSLYSNQPQHF. V gene TRBV6-5 combines with J gene TRBJ1-5; D uncertain. The germline V gene encodes CDR1 MNHEY and CDR2 SVGAGI. The CDR3 totals 15 residues. Trimming took off 0 bases at V and 0 bases at J, with 6 bases between the two ends.

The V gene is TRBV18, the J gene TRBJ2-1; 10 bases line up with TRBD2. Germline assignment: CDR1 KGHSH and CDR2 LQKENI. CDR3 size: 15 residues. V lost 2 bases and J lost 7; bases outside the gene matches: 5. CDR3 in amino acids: CASSPYSGGANEQFF. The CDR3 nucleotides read TGTGCCAGCTCACCATACAGCGGGGGGGCTAATGAGCAGTTCTTC.

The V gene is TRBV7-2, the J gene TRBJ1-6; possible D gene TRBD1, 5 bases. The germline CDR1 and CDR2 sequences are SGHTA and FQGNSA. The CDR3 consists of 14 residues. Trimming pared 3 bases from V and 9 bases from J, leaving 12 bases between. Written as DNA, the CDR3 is TGTGCCAGCAGCTTTCGCAGGGAGCGTTCACCCCTCCACTTT. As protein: CASSFRRERSPLHF.

The CDR3 loop is CASGLAYEQYF. In DNA, the CDR3 is TGTGCCAGCGGGTTGGCCTACGAGCAGTACTTC. This chain links TRBV6-1 with TRBJ2-7; D not resolved. Trimming took 8 bases from V and 2 from J, leaving 7 bases between them. This CDR3 comprises 11 residues. The germline V gene encodes CDR1 MNHNS and CDR2 SASEGT.

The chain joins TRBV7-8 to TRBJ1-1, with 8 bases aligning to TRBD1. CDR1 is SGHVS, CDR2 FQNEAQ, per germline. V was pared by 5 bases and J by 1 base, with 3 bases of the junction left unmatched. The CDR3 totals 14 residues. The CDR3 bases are TGTGCCAGCAGCATAGGGACAGGGAACACTGAAGCTTTCTTT. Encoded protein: CASSIGTGNTEAFF.

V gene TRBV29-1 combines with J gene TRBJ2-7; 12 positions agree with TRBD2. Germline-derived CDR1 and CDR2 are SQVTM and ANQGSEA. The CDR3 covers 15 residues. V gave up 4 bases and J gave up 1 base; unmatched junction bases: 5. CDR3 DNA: TGCAGCGTTGTAACACTAGCGGGGGGATCCTACGAGCAGTACTTC. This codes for CSVVTLAGGSYEQYF.

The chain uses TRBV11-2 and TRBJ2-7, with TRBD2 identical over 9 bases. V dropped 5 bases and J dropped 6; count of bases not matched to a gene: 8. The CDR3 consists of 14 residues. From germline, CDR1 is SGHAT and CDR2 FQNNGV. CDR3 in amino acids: CASSPLAGPGEQYF. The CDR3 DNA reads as TGTGCCAGCAGCCCCCTAGCGGGGCCGGGCGAGCAGTACTTC.

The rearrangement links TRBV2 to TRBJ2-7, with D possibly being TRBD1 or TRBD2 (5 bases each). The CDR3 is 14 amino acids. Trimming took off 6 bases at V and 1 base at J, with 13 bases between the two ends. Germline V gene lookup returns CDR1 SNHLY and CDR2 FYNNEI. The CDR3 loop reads CASRTSGGSYEQYF. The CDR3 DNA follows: TGTGCCAGCAGAACCTCTGGGGGATCCTACGAGCAGTACTTC.

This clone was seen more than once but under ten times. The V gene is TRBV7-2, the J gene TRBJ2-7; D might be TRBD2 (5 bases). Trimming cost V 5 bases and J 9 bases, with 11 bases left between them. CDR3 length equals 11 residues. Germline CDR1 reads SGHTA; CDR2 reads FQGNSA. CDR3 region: CASSLGGTQYF. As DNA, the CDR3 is TGTGCCAGCAGCCTCGGAGGTACGCAGTACTTC.

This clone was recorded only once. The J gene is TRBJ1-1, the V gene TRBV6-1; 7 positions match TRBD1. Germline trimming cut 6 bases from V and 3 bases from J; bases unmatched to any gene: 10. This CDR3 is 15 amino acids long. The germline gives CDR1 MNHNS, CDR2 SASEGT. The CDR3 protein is CASSEGADFYTEAFF. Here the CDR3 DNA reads TGTGCCAGCAGCGAGGGGGCGGATTTCTACACTGAAGCTTTCTTT.